Following are 8 T cell receptor beta chains from one sample sequenced in a study of cytomegalovirus exposure and HLA in healthy donors. Researchers ran the PCR with 60 Vbeta and 13 Jbeta primers. TCRdb's table, derived via immunoSEQ multiplex PCR, lists solely in-frame clones and lacks some. This table has about 150,000 clones, approximately 81% appearing once. Sequencing input: PBMCs. The source is a man aged 45-65 years in good health and CMV-seropositive.

This clone has a single count. V gene TRBV5-5 combines with J gene TRBJ2-3; possible D gene TRBD2, 6 bases. Trimming stripped 2 bases from V and 2 bases from J, with 15 bases between. This CDR3 contains 16 residues. CDR1 and CDR2 (germline): SGHKS, YYEKEE (reference sequence). CDR3 sequence: CASSFRRDSPTDTQYF. CDR3 nucleotides: TGTGCCAGCAGCTTCAGGCGGGACTCCCCCACAGATACGCAGTATTTT.

CDR3 DNA: TGTGCCTGGAACCCCGGGGGGAACTACGAGCAGTACTTC. It yields the protein CAWNPGGNYEQYF. The rearrangement uses TRBV30 and TRBJ2-7; 7 positions agree with TRBD2. Germline CDR1 reads GTSNPN; CDR2 reads SVGIG (reference sequence). V trimming: 4 bases; J trimming: 3 bases; junction bases outside the gene matches: 6. This CDR3 has 13 amino acids.

This clone has just a few counts. The V and J genes are TRBV1 and TRBJ1-1. TRBV1 is a pseudogene segment. This CDR3 has 17 amino acids. The CDR3 nucleotides are TGCACCAGCAGCCAAGATCCGGGGGTGGAGGCGAACACTGAAGCTTTCTTT. This encodes CTSSQDPGVEANTEAFF.

The chain links TRBV9 to TRBJ2-2; TRBD2 matches at 8 bases. Germline V gives CDR1 SGDLS, CDR2 YYNGEE. The CDR3 totals 16 residues. With V trimmed by 4 bases and J by 6 bases, 11 bases remained unmatched. DNA of the CDR3: TGTGCCAGCAGCCGTGGTATAGGGCGGGAGGCCGGGGAGCTGTTTTTT. Translation gives CASSRGIGREAGELFF.

The rearrangement joins TRBV5-1 to TRBJ2-5; D not resolved. The CDR3 has 14 amino acids. Trimming left V 0 bases short and J 5 bases short, with 11 bases between. The V gene's germline CDR1 is SGHRS and CDR2 YFSETQ. The CDR3 sequence is CASSLGFSTETQYF. Here the CDR3 DNA reads TGCGCCAGCAGCTTGGGGTTTAGCACGGAGACCCAGTACTTC.

CDR3 nucleotides: TGCGCCAGCAGCCAAGACTTTAGCGGGACCACCGGGGAGCTGTTTTTT. This translates into CASSQDFSGTTGELFF. This rearrangement joins TRBV4-1 to TRBJ2-2; 8 bases map to TRBD2. V trimming: 0 bases; J trimming: 4 bases; junction bases outside the gene matches: 4. Germline assignment: CDR1 MGHRA and CDR2 YSYEKL. CDR3 length equals 16 residues.

The genes are TRBV5-1 and TRBJ1-3; 10 positions match TRBD1. The CDR3 runs to 13 residues. The germline gives CDR1 SGHRS, CDR2 YFSETQ. Unmatched junction bases numbered 1, after V lost 2 bases and J lost 8 bases. The DNA for the CDR3 is TGCGCCAGCAGCTTCGGACAGGGGGACACCATATATTTT. It is translated as CASSFGQGDTIYF.

The rearrangement joins TRBV10-2 to TRBJ1-1; TRBD1 matches at 10 bases. The CDR3 runs 14 residues. The V gene's germline CDR1 is WSHSY and CDR2 SAAADI. Trimming cost V 8 bases and J 3 bases; bases outside gene matches: 6. The CDR3, as DNA: TGCGCCAGCGTAGACAGGGGGCTAGACACTGAAGCTTTCTTT. It specifies CASVDRGLDTEAFF.